The 19 T cell receptor beta chains listed next were all sequenced from one sample in a study of T cells in localized non-small cell lung cancer. Only in-frame clones appear in the TCRdb table, and some are missing; sequencing was by immunoSEQ multiplex PCR. The sample lists 1,400 to 1,500 clones, roughly a quarter occurring once. The input for sequencing was normal lung tissue next to the tumor, taken before any cancer treatment. The receptors derive from a man aged 40 to 69 with stage II squamous cell lung carcinoma.

The rearrangement uses TRBV28 and TRBJ2-3; 11 bases are shared with TRBD2. The CDR3 runs 15 residues. In germline, CDR1 is MDHEN, CDR2 SYDVKM. Trimming removed 6 bases from V and 5 bases from J; junction bases left unmatched: 7. CDR3 in amino acids: CASSTSGGFRDTQYF. The CDR3 coding sequence is TGTGCCAGCAGCACTAGCGGGGGCTTCAGAGATACGCAGTATTTT. The full variable domain, rest sourced from reference TRBV28 and TRBJ2-3, is DVKVTQSSRYLVKRTGEKVFLECVQDMDHENMFWYRQDPGLGLRLIYFSYDVKMKEKGDIPEGYSVSREKKERFSLILESASTNQTSMYLCASSTSGGFRDTQYFGPGTRLTVL.

In this sample, this clone turned up a few times. This rearrangement joins TRBV6-8 to TRBJ2-3; 12 positions agree with TRBD2. The CDR3 has 14 amino acids. With 8 bases clipped from V and 2 bases from J, the junction kept 2 bases outside the gene matches. CDR1 is MNHGY and CDR2 is SAAAGT in the germline V gene. The CDR3, as DNA: TGTGCCAGCCGGACTAGCGGGAACACAGATACGCAGTATTTT. Amino acids: CASRTSGNTDTQYF.

By sample share, this clone is medium-sized (0.01 to 0.1%). The gene calls are TRBV11-3 and TRBJ1-3; D perhaps matches TRBD1 (6 bases). The germline V gene encodes CDR1 SGHNT and CDR2 YENEEA. V dropped 4 bases and J dropped 0 bases, with 16 bases sitting between them. This CDR3 region has 17 residues. The CDR3 coding sequence is TGTGCCAGCAGCTGGGAAGACAGGCGACTCTCTGGAAACACCATATATTTT. Translation gives CASSWEDRRLSGNTIYF. The variable domain in full, with the rest retrieved from reference TRBV11-3 and TRBJ1-3, is EAGVVQSPRYKIIEKKQPVAFWCNPISGHNTLYWYLQNLGQGPELLIRYENEEAVDDSQLPKDRFSAERLKGVDSTLKIQPAELGDSAVYLCASSWEDRRLSGNTIYFGEGSWLTVV.

This clone was counted between two and nine times. The chain combines TRBV6-8 with TRBJ1-1, with D possibly TRBD1 on 6 matching bases. V lost 5 bases and J 10 bases, leaving 17 bases between the germline ends. The CDR3 totals 13 residues. CDR1 MNHGY and CDR2 SAAAGT come from the germline V gene. The CDR3 DNA is TGTGCCAGCAGTCGTGATCAACAGGGACGAGCTTTCTTT. Translation: CASSRDQQGRAFF.

The table lists this clone with a few counts. The rearrangement uses TRBV19 and TRBJ1-5; 7 nucleotides align to TRBD1. V lost 3 bases to trimming and J lost 1 base; unmatched junction nucleotides: 6. The CDR3 has 16 residues. Germline-derived CDR1 and CDR2 are LNHDA and SQIVND (reference sequence). The CDR3: CASSIGQAGSNQPQHF. The CDR3 nucleotides read TGTGCCAGTAGTATTGGACAGGCAGGAAGCAATCAGCCCCAGCATTTT.

The chain links TRBV6-8 to TRBJ1-5; D is undetermined. The CDR3 totals 14 residues. CDR1 and CDR2 from the germline V gene are MNHGY and SAAAGT. With 7 bases removed from V and 9 bases from J, the gap between germline ends came to 19 bases. This CDR3 is CASKSPPIHAPQHF. CDR3 DNA sequence: TGTGCCAGCAAAAGTCCCCCTATCCATGCGCCCCAGCATTTT.

V gene TRBV10-2 combines with J gene TRBJ2-7, with 9 bases identical to TRBD1. The CDR3 sequence is 14 residues long. J lost 0 bases, V lost 8 bases, and 5 bases had no gene match. The V gene's germline CDR1 is WSHSY and CDR2 SAAADI. The CDR3: CASRDRANSYEQYF. CDR3 nucleotides: TGCGCCAGCCGGGACAGGGCAAACTCCTACGAGCAGTACTTC.

In this sample, this clone turned up a few times. The genes are TRBV19 and TRBJ1-2, with 12 bases aligning to TRBD1. The junction had 7 bases not matched to a gene; V was cut back by 0 bases and J by 2 bases. CDR1 is LNHDA, CDR2 SQIVND, per germline (reference sequence). The length of the CDR3 is 18 residues. The CDR3 loop reads CASSIDGTGGPENYGYTF. CDR3 in DNA: TGTGCCAGTAGTATAGATGGGACAGGGGGCCCTGAGAACTATGGCTACACCTTC.

This clone came up a few times. The chain uses TRBV19 and TRBJ2-3, with 7 nucleotides matching TRBD1. V shed 5 bases, J shed 0 bases, and the junction held 8 bases outside the gene matches. This CDR3 spans 16 amino acids. Germline V gives CDR1 LNHDA, CDR2 SQIVND (reference sequence). CDR3 in DNA: TGTGCCAGTAGTCCTAGGGACAGTACAAGCACAGATACGCAGTATTTT. Amino acids: CASSPRDSTSTDTQYF.

A few counts support this clone. The rearrangement joins TRBV4-1 to TRBJ2-2; no definite D call. The V end lost 2 bases, the J end lost 6 bases, and 10 bases lay between the germline ends. This CDR3 spans 14 amino acids. CDR1 MGHRA and CDR2 YSYEKL come from the germline V gene. The CDR3: CASSQSFFSGELFF. The CDR3 DNA is TGCGCCAGCAGCCAATCTTTCTTTTCCGGGGAGCTGTTTTTT.

This clone is medium-sized. The chain has TRBV6-8 and TRBJ1-1; D remains ambiguous. Trimming stripped 7 bases from V and 0 bases from J, with 12 bases between. The CDR3 runs to 14 residues. The V gene's germline CDR1 is MNHGY and CDR2 SAAAGT. The CDR3 DNA sequence: TGTGCCAGCAACCGAGACGCGATGAACACTGAAGCTTTCTTT. As protein: CASNRDAMNTEAFF.

By frequency in the sample, this clone is medium-sized. The chain combines TRBV6-8 with TRBJ1-1, with TRBD1 as a possible D gene (6 bases). The CDR3 contains 14 residues. Germline loops: CDR1 MNHGY, CDR2 SAAAGT. The V and J ends lost 6 bases and 0 bases respectively, with 11 bases between them. The CDR3 nucleotides are TGTGCCAGCAGGCGGACAGCTATGAACACTGAAGCTTTCTTT. Protein product: CASRRTAMNTEAFF.

V is TRBV30 and J is TRBJ1-1, with no clear D. The CDR3 is made up of 13 amino acids. V was shortened by 2 bases and J by 1 base, with 8 bases between the two germline ends. The V gene's germline CDR1 is GTSNPN and CDR2 SVGIG (reference sequence). CDR3 sequence reads: CAWSWLENTEAFF. The CDR3 nucleotides read TGTGCCTGGAGTTGGTTAGAGAACACTGAAGCTTTCTTT.

The chain carries TRBV5-1 and TRBJ1-1; TRBD1 aligns across 8 bases. CDR1 and CDR2 (germline): SGHRS, YFSETQ. With 4 bases clipped from V and 1 base from J, the junction kept 15 bases outside the gene matches. The CDR3 is 18 amino acids. CDR3 coding DNA: TGCGCCAGCAGCGGATACTCGTCAGGGGGCGTCGAGAACACTGAAGCTTTCTTT. Translated: CASSGYSSGGVENTEAFF.

This chain connects TRBV6-8 to TRBJ2-7; tentatively, D is TRBD2 (7 bases). V was pared by 6 bases and J by 4 bases, with 16 bases between. The CDR3 contains 14 residues. From germline, CDR1 is MNHGY and CDR2 SAAAGT. CDR3 coding DNA: TGTGCCAGCAGCCCTACCAGGGGAGGGTACGAGCAGTACTTC. Its protein product is CASSPTRGGYEQYF.

The rearrangement links TRBV5-1 to TRBJ1-1; tentative D call: TRBD1 (6 bases). Trimming took 4 bases from V and 7 from J, leaving 20 bases between them. Germline-derived CDR1 and CDR2 are SGHRS and YFSETQ. CDR3 length: 15 residues. This CDR3 is CASSLALGGVYEAFF. Written as DNA, the CDR3 is TGCGCCAGCAGCCTTGCCCTAGGGGGGGTATATGAAGCTTTCTTT.

The chain recombines TRBV9 with TRBJ1-3; no clear D gene. CDR3 length equals 15 residues. Germline assignment: CDR1 SGDLS and CDR2 YYNGEE. V lost 5 bases and J 0 bases, leaving 12 bases between the germline ends. This CDR3 is CASSAAEHSGNTIYF. The CDR3 coding sequence is TGTGCCAGCAGTGCGGCAGAGCACTCTGGAAACACCATATATTTT. The full variable domain, its missing parts supplied by reference TRBV9 and TRBJ1-3, is DSGVTQTPKHLITATGQRVTLRCSPRSGDLSVYWYQQSLDQGLQFLIQYYNGEERAKGNILERFSAQQFPDLHSELNLSSLELGDSALYFCASSAAEHSGNTIYFGEGSWLTVV.

This clone was observed once. The rearrangement uses TRBV19 and TRBJ1-5; D may be TRBD1 (5 bases). Germline V gene data show CDR1 as LNHDA and CDR2 as SQIVND (reference sequence). This CDR3 has 18 amino acids. V gave up 2 bases and J gave up 6 bases, with 23 bases separating them. The CDR3 spells CASSISAGDLLSSQPQHF. CDR3 nucleotides: TGTGCCAGTAGTATATCGGCCGGGGACCTGCTGTCGAGTCAGCCCCAGCATTTT. Full variable domain (rest looked up from reference TRBV19 and TRBJ1-5): DGGITQSPKYLFRKEGQNVTLSCEQNLNHDAMYWYRQDPGQGLRLIYYSQIVNDFQKGDIAEGYSVSREKKESFPLTVTSAQKNPTAFYLCASSISAGDLLSSQPQHFGDGTRLSIL.

V is TRBV28 and J is TRBJ1-5; D gene uncertain. This CDR3 is built from 12 residues. The V gene lost 7 bases and the J gene lost 3 bases, with 7 bases spanning the gap. The germline gives CDR1 MDHEN, CDR2 SYDVKM. CDR3 coding DNA: TGTGCCAGCACCGGCCCCAATCAGCCCCAGCATTTT. Amino acids: CASTGPNQPQHF.